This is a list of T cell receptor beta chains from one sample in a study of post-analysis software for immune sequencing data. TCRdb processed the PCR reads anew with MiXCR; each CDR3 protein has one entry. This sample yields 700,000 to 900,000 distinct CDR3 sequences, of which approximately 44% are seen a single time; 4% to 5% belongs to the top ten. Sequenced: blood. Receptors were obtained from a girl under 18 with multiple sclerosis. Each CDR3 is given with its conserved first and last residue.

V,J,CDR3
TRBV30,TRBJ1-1,CAWSPPPYGGTEAFF
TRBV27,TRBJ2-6,CASSMTGYGANVLTF
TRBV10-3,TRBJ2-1,CAISEGLGGLYNEQFF
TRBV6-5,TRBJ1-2,CASNRGGSHYGYTF
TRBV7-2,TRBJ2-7,CASSLAAEYEQYF
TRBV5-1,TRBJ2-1,CASSRTLGEQFF
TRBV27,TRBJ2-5,CASSVLVGETQYF
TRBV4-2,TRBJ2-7,CASSQVGLAGSTSYEQYF
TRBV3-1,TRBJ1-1,CASSQHGTGGLLIGTEAFF
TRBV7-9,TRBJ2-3,CASSHGGTVLTDTQYF
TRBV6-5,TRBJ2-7,CASSYSVSYEQYF
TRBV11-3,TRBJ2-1,CASSLYLAGDYNEQFF
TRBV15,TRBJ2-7,CATSPHRSVDEQYF
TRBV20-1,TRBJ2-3,CSASRVGGRATDTQYF
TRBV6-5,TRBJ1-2,CASSYSSGGKYGYTF
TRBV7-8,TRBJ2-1,CASSLVGLADTNEQFF
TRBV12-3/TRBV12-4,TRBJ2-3,CASKGLAGAPDTQYF
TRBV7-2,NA,CASSLADVGAYEQYF
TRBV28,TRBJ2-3,CASSLPDPLSTDTQYF
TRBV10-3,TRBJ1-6,CAIGPGESYNSPLHF
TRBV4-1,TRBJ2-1,CASSQDPGLASGNEQFF
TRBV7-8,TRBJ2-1,CASSLELSNEQFF
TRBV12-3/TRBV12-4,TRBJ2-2,CASSLSGRAAGELFF
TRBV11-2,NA,CASSDGTHLWYEQYF
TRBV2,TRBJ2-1,CASSVKSEGYNEQFF
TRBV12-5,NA,CASGLKQGLAGGKETQYF
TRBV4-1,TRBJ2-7,CASSQDGYYEQYF
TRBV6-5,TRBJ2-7,CASRLRQSSYEQYF
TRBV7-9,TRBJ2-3,CASSLGGLAGNTDTQYF
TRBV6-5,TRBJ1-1,CASSYSPGAAPNTEAFF
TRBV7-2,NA,CASSPWTSVETQYF
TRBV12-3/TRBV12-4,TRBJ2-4,CASSPRPGPAIQYF
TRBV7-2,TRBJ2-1,CASSPRPTPDLPYNEQFF
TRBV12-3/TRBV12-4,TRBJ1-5,CASSLTGGTQPQHF
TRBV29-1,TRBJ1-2,CSADTGTNYGYTF
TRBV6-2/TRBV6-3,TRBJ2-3,CASSYSRTGGYTDTQYF
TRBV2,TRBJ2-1,CASTGPLTGIEGLARNEQFF
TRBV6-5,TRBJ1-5,CASSYSHLDQPQHF
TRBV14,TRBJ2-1,CASSLRDTEQFF
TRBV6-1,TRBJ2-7,CAGRQGSYEQYF
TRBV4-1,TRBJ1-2,CASSQDRPDWGYTF
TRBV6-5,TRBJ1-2,CASSPGGRVYGYTF
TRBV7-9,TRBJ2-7,CASSPPGLAGDEQYF
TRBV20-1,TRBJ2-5,CSARGLAGGVVLVEETQYF
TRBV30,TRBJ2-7,CAWSGTSYEQYF
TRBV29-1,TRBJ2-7,CSALGYEQYF
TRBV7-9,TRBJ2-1,CASSFGQGTDNEQFF
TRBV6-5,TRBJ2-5,CASSYGQGVALKYF
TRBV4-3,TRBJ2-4,CASSQDSQSEQYF
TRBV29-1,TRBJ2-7,CSVEERVRGEQYF
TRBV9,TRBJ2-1,CASSDGPLQAGYEQFF
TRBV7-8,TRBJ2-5,CASSLHMYQETQYF
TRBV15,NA,CATSREAGTGNSYEQFF
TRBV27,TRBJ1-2,CASRRQGSNYGYTF
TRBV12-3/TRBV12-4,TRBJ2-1,CASSPIHRGVSNNEQFF
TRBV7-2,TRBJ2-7,CASRPRTSGISEQYF
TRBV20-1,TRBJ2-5,CSARGNPRDQETQYF